The rows below give T cell receptor beta chains drawn from one sample of a study of type 1 and type 2 diabetes patients. TCRdb redid the calling of the multiplex PCR reads with MiXCR, one entry per CDR3 protein. The table has under 300,000 distinct CDR3 sequences, roughly 44% seen once. The sample comprised peripheral blood mononuclear cells (PBMCs). The source is a man between 18 and 29 years old with type 2 diabetes. Each CDR3 is given with its conserved first and last residue. The D gene is left open where the match is weak. Expanded clones get a size class; other rows say once, few or many, or leave the size out.

j_call clone_size v_call d_call cdr3_aa cdr3_nt
TRBJ2-3 - TRBV2 - CASSDYISDTQYF TGTGCCAGCAGTGATTACATATCAGATACGCAGTATTTT
TRBJ2-5 few TRBV20-1 - CSARTGVGLALETQYF TGCAGTGCTAGAACTGGTGTGGGGCTAGCATTGGAGACCCAGTACTTC
TRBJ2-7 - TRBV7-6 - CASSAVSSYEQYF TGTGCCAGCAGCGCAGTTAGCTCCTACGAGCAGTACTTC
TRBJ2-7 - TRBV7-2 - CASSLGAGLAYEQYF TGTGCCAGCAGCTTAGGGGCAGGGTTAGCCTACGAGCAGTACTTC
TRBJ1-1 - TRBV11-2 - CASSFGTPLGLNTEAFF TGTGCCAGCAGCTTCGGGACTCCACTGGGCTTGAACACTGAAGCTTTCTTT
TRBJ1-5 - TRBV28 TRBD1 CASSFRDRGRPQHF TGTGCCAGCAGTTTTAGGGACAGGGGGCGACCCCAGCATTTT
TRBJ1-2 - TRBV6-1 - CASSEDRANYGYTF TGTGCCAGCAGTGAAGATCGTGCTAACTATGGCTACACCTTC
TRBJ2-7 few TRBV5-1 TRBD1 CASSLQGANWYEQYF TGCGCCAGCAGCTTACAGGGGGCGAACTGGTACGAGCAGTACTTC
TRBJ1-1 - TRBV2 - CASSERQTNTEAFF TGTGCCAGCAGTGAAAGGCAGACGAACACTGAAGCTTTCTTT
TRBJ2-2 few TRBV10-1 TRBD1 CASSEGQGVGTGELFF TGCGCCAGCAGTGAGGGACAGGGGGTCGGCACCGGGGAGCTGTTTTTT
TRBJ1-5 - TRBV7-3 TRBD1 CASSLDRGRGQPQHF TGTGCCAGCAGCCTCGACAGGGGACGCGGGCAGCCCCAGCATTTT
TRBJ1-4 few TRBV12-3/TRBV12-4 - CASSPGTATNEKLFF TGTGCCAGCAGTCCCGGCACCGCAACTAATGAAAAACTGTTTTTT
TRBJ2-5 few TRBV24-1 - CATGGLGETQYF TGTGCCACCGGTGGGTTAGGTGAGACCCAGTACTTC
TRBJ2-7 - TRBV12-3/TRBV12-4 - CASSHGYEQYF TGTGCCAGCAGCCACGGGTACGAGCAGTACTTC
TRBJ2-5 - TRBV7-2 TRBD2 CASMGLAGETQYF TGTGCCAGCATGGGACTAGCGGGAGAGACCCAGTACTTC
TRBJ1-1 - TRBV20-1 TRBD1 CSAYPGGTENTEAFF TGCAGTGCCTACCCGGGTGGGACAGAGAACACTGAAGCTTTCTTT
TRBJ2-4 - TRBV7-3 - CASSLTGVGNIQYF TGTGCCAGCAGCTTGACGGGAGTGGGGAACATTCAGTACTTC
TRBJ2-2 - TRBV25-1 TRBD1 CATGTASTGELFF TGTGCTACCGGGACAGCGAGCACCGGGGAGCTGTTTTTT
TRBJ1-4 - TRBV25-1 TRBD1 CATTLDRGDATNEKLFF TGTGCCACCACCCTCGACAGGGGAGATGCAACTAATGAAAAACTGTTTTTT
TRBJ2-7 - TRBV7-3 - CASSLSPVSSYEQYF TGTGCCAGCAGCTTATCGCCGGTGAGCTCCTACGAGCAGTACTTC
TRBJ1-2 - TRBV20-1 TRBD1 CSADRRDRGTMGYTF TGCAGTGCCGACCGACGGGACAGGGGGACTATGGGCTACACCTTC
TRBJ1-1 - TRBV7-2 TRBD1 CASSLPGQWNTEAFF TGTGCCAGCAGCTTACCGGGACAGTGGAACACTGAAGCTTTCTTT
TRBJ2-3 - TRBV12-5 - CASGLVRRDTDTQYF TGTGCTAGTGGTTTGGTACGCCGAGACACAGATACGCAGTATTTT
TRBJ2-7 few TRBV7-2 TRBD1 CASSKRTGGIAYEQYF TGTGCCAGCAGCAAAAGGACAGGGGGGATCGCCTACGAGCAGTACTTC
TRBJ1-2 - TRBV7-8 TRBD1 CASSGQELYGYTF TGTGCCAGCAGCGGACAGGAATTATATGGCTACACCTTC
TRBJ2-7 - TRBV5-5 TRBD1 CASSLGQGRNEQYF TGTGCCAGCAGCTTGGGACAGGGGAGGAACGAGCAGTACTTC
TRBJ2-5 - TRBV5-1 TRBD2 CASSFIAGGETQYF TGCGCCAGCAGCTTTATAGCGGGAGGAGAGACCCAGTACTTC
TRBJ2-3 - TRBV7-2 - CASSLDPPRTDTQYF TGTGCCAGCAGCTTGGATCCACCACGCACAGATACGCAGTATTTT
TRBJ1-4 few TRBV12-3/TRBV12-4 TRBD1 CASSLDRVSTNEKLFF TGTGCCAGCAGCTTGGACAGGGTCTCGACTAATGAAAAACTGTTTTTT
TRBJ2-5 - TRBV7-9 - CASSSDGPRGTQYF TGTGCCAGCAGCTCGGACGGTCCCAGGGGGACCCAGTACTTC
TRBJ2-7 - TRBV7-6 - CASSATQKYEQYF TGTGCCAGCAGTGCCACCCAGAAATACGAGCAGTACTTC
TRBJ2-7 few TRBV12-5 TRBD2 CASGLAGDTYEQYF TGTGCTAGTGGGCTAGCGGGGGACACCTACGAGCAGTACTTC
TRBJ1-6 few TRBV20-1 - CSASALYSPLHF TGCAGTGCTAGCGCCCTATATTCACCCCTCCACTTT
TRBJ2-3 - TRBV7-2 - CATSRVRELTDTQYF TGTGCCACCAGCAGAGTTCGCGAGCTCACAGATACGCAGTATTTT
TRBJ2-3 - TRBV6-1 - CASRPAAFTDTQYF TGTGCCAGCAGACCGGCGGCCTTCACAGATACGCAGTATTTT
TRBJ2-7 - TRBV27 - CASSSGAGLNEQYF TGTGCCAGCAGTTCGGGCGCGGGCTTGAACGAGCAGTACTTC
TRBJ2-1 - TRBV19 - CATGLRSYNEQFF TGTGCCACCGGACTCCGATCCTACAATGAGCAGTTCTTC
TRBJ2-7 - TRBV20-1 - CSAARGLEQYF TGCAGTGCTGCCCGGGGGCTCGAGCAGTACTTC
TRBJ1-1 - TRBV20-1 - CSANHWTVEAFF TGCAGTGCTAACCATTGGACGGTTGAAGCTTTCTTT
TRBJ1-1 few TRBV28 - CASRRPSNTEAFF TGTGCCAGCAGACGTCCCTCAAACACTGAAGCTTTCTTT
TRBJ1-1 - TRBV6-5 - CASSPITGTEAFF TGTGCCAGCAGTCCCATCACAGGCACTGAAGCTTTCTTT
TRBJ2-5 - TRBV12-3/TRBV12-4 - CASSLREKHPSQETQYF TGTGCCAGCAGCCTTAGGGAGAAACACCCGTCCCAAGAGACCCAGTACTTC
TRBJ2-5 - TRBV20-1 TRBD2 CSAREREGLGETQYF TGCAGTGCTCGGGAGCGGGAGGGCCTAGGGGAGACCCAGTACTTC
TRBJ2-7 - TRBV13 - CASSLCGTGSPHSYEQYF TGTGCCAGCAGCTTATGTGGCACGGGAAGCCCACACTCCTACGAGCAGTACTTC
TRBJ1-1 - TRBV7-2 TRBD1 CASRRGSGIWTGTEAFF TGTGCCAGCAGACGGGGGTCAGGGATTTGGACAGGCACTGAAGCTTTCTTT
TRBJ1-1 - TRBV28 - CASSGPLRTEAFF TGTGCCAGCTCAGGCCCGCTCCGGACTGAAGCTTTCTTT
TRBJ1-2 - TRBV27 - CASSETSGTNGYAF TGTGCCAGCAGTGAAACTTCCGGGACAAATGGCTACGCCTTC
TRBJ2-3 - TRBV4-3 - CASSLKVDTSTDTQYF TGCGCCAGCAGCCTTAAGGTGGATACTAGCACAGATACGCAGTATTTT
TRBJ2-1 - TRBV24-1 - CATQGGNYEQFF TGTGCCACCCAAGGGGGTAACTACGAGCAGTTCTTC
TRBJ1-1 few TRBV5-1 - CASSLEQRLEAFF TGCGCCAGCAGCTTGGAACAGAGACTGGAAGCTTTCTTT
TRBJ1-2 - TRBV28 - CASSLGIDGYTF TGTGCCAGCAGTTTGGGTATCGATGGCTACACCTTC
TRBJ2-1 - TRBV19 - CASSRWGSSYNEQFF TGTGCCAGTAGTCGGTGGGGGAGCTCCTACAATGAGCAGTTCTTC